Listed here are 17 T cell receptor beta chains from one sample, sequenced in a study of post-analysis software for immune sequencing data. Overall study results and limits: In patients, about five TRBV segments were more frequent than in controls, with TRBV5-6, TRBV5-1 and TRBV20-1 among them.

Unique molecular identifiers had been added to the TCR beta cDNA libraries. TCRdb processed the PCR reads anew with MiXCR; each CDR3 protein has one entry. This repertoire shows under 650,000 distinct CDR3 sequences, about 40% found once; its top ten account for about 1.5%. These receptors are not linked to any known antigen. The sequencing input was blood. Receptors originate from a girl between 10 and 17 years old with multiple sclerosis.

This chain uses TRBV20-1 with TRBJ2-5; perhaps TRBD2 as D (5 bases). The germline V gene encodes CDR1 DFQATT and CDR2 SNEGSKA (reference sequence). V was trimmed by 5 bases and J by 3 bases, leaving 19 bases between them. The CDR3 extends over 15 amino acids. The CDR3 DNA sequence: TGCAGTGCTGGAGGACCGGGCCTGTGGGAAGAGACCCAGTACTTC. The encoded protein is CSAGGPGLWEETQYF.

This clonotype showed up just a few times. This sequence joins TRBV3-1 and TRBJ2-1; 7 positions agree with TRBD1. Germline loops: CDR1 LGHDT, CDR2 YNNKEL (reference sequence). J gave up 4 bases and V 1 base, and 7 bases lay outside the gene matches. The CDR3 covers 16 residues. The CDR3 sequence is CASSQVRGGWYNEQFF. As DNA, the CDR3 is TGTGCCAGCAGCCAAGTGCGAGGGGGCTGGTACAATGAGCAGTTCTTC.

This sequence joins TRBV20-1 and TRBJ1-1; perhaps TRBD1 as D (6 bases). Deletions cut 1 base from V and 10 bases from J, with 13 bases between. The V gene's germline CDR1 is DFQATT and CDR2 SNEGSKA (reference sequence). The CDR3 sequence is 12 residues long. CDR3 bases: TGCAGTGCTAGAGTGGACTTACAGGGAGCTTTCTTT. This codes for CSARVDLQGAFF.

This chain links TRBV7-9 with TRBJ1-2; no firm D call. The CDR3 runs 15 residues. Germline V gene sequence: CDR1 SEHNR, CDR2 FQNEAQ (reference sequence). Trimming took off 5 bases at V and 2 bases at J, with 15 bases between the two ends. CDR3: CASSLGDPGNYGYTF. The DNA for the CDR3 is TGTGCCAGCAGCCTAGGAGATCCCGGAAACTATGGCTACACCTTC.

This clonotype came up a few times. A much larger clone sits a single nucleotide away, making a read error possible. The genes are TRBV6-4 and TRBJ2-1; 10 bases align to TRBD2. V shed 4 bases and J 5 bases; nucleotides not matched to a gene: 5. The CDR3 is 15 amino acids. Germline V gene data show CDR1 as MRHNA and CDR2 as SNTAGT. The CDR3 DNA reads as TGTGCCAGCAGTGGAGAGACTAGCGGGCACAATGAGCAGTTCTTC. It specifies CASSGETSGHNEQFF.

This clonotype was counted only a few times. The chain joins TRBV20-1 to TRBJ2-5; D is possibly TRBD1 (6 bases). The CDR3 runs to 13 residues. V was trimmed by 7 bases and J by 0 bases, leaving 12 bases between them. CDR1 DFQATT and CDR2 SNEGSKA come from the germline V gene (reference sequence). CDR3 sequence (DNA): TGCAGTGTGCAACAGGGCTACCAAGAGACCCAGTACTTC. This encodes CSVQQGYQETQYF.

The V gene is TRBV15, the J gene TRBJ2-2; D is unclear. Germline V gives CDR1 LNHNV, CDR2 YYDKDF (reference sequence). The V and J ends lost 0 bases and 4 bases respectively, with 6 bases between them. This CDR3 spans 14 amino acids. CDR3 bases: TGTGCCACCAGCAGAGATCAGAGCACCGGGGAGCTGTTTTTT. Its translation: CATSRDQSTGELFF.

This clonotype occurred a few times. CDR3 DNA: TGTGCCAGCAGTCGACCAGGTTATGGCTACACCTTC. Translated, it gives CASSRPGYGYTF. The V gene is TRBV27, the J gene TRBJ1-2, with no clear D. The CDR3 runs to 12 residues. Germline V gives CDR1 MNHEY, CDR2 SMNVEV (reference sequence). Trimming left V 5 bases short and J 5 bases short, with 9 bases between.

This clonotype has just a few counts. The chain carries TRBV12-3 or TRBV12-4 and TRBJ2-3, with TRBD2 identical over 12 bases. This CDR3 is 16 amino acids long. After removal of 5 bases from V and 3 bases from J, the junction contained 6 bases not matched to a gene. This CDR3 reads CASSQTSGSRTDTQYF. The CDR3 DNA sequence: TGTGCCAGCAGTCAGACTAGCGGGAGTAGGACAGATACGCAGTATTTT.

CDR3 coding DNA: TGTGCCAGCAGTGAAAGGGGACAGATGGATACGCAGTATTTT. Protein: CASSERGQMDTQYF. The chain is built from TRBV6-1 and TRBJ2-3, with TRBD1 matching 7 bases. J gave up 6 bases and V 2 bases, and 5 bases lay outside the gene matches. Looked up from germline, CDR1 is MNHNS and CDR2 is SASEGT. This CDR3 contains 14 residues.

This chain joins TRBV2 and TRBJ2-5, with 7 nucleotides matching TRBD1. CDR1 is SNHLY and CDR2 is FYNNEI in the germline V gene. V was pared by 6 bases and J by 2 bases, with 15 bases of the junction left unmatched. The CDR3 consists of 17 residues. The chain's CDR3 is CASRRDRAQLPQETQYF. As DNA, the CDR3 is TGTGCCAGCAGGAGAGACAGGGCGCAACTACCTCAAGAGACCCAGTACTTC.

This clonotype has just a few counts. The rearrangement links TRBV29-1 to TRBJ2-1; 9 bases match TRBD1. The CDR3 consists of 16 residues. Looked up from germline, CDR1 is SQVTM and CDR2 is ANQGSEA. V lost 1 base, J lost 6 bases, and 10 bases stayed unmatched. The CDR3 DNA reads as TGCAGCGTTGAAGGTCCGGGACAGGGTAGGGGCAATGAGCAGTTCTTC. Its translation: CSVEGPGQGRGNEQFF.

The J gene is TRBJ2-1, the V gene TRBV7-9; 8 positions match TRBD2. This CDR3 comprises 16 residues. The junction had 13 bases not matched to a gene; V was cut back by 5 bases and J by 7 bases. The germline gives CDR1 SEHNR, CDR2 FQNEAQ (reference sequence). CDR3 sequence (DNA): TGTGCCAGCAGCCCCTGGCAGGGATCGGGGGGGAATGAGCAGTTCTTC. This codes for CASSPWQGSGGNEQFF.

The V call is TRBV19, the J call TRBJ1-2; TRBD1 agrees at 9 bases. Unmatched junction bases numbered 0, after V lost 1 base and J lost 6 bases. Germline CDR1 is LNHDA and CDR2 is SQIVND (reference sequence). This CDR3 region has 13 residues. This chain's CDR3 is CASSIGQGDGYTF. DNA for the CDR3: TGTGCCAGTAGTATAGGACAGGGGGATGGCTACACCTTC. The complete variable domain, with remaining parts taken from reference TRBV19 and TRBJ1-2, reads DGGITQSPKYLFRKEGQNVTLSCEQNLNHDAMYWYRQDPGQGLRLIYYSQIVNDFQKGDIAEGYSVSREKKESFPLTVTSAQKNPTAFYLCASSIGQGDGYTFGSGTRLTVV.

The chain recombines TRBV20-1 with TRBJ2-5; 10 nucleotides agree with TRBD2. The ends lost 1 base at V and 1 base at J; junction bases unmatched: 3. Germline V gene sequence: CDR1 DFQATT, CDR2 SNEGSKA (reference sequence). The CDR3 consists of 15 residues. DNA of the CDR3: TGCAGTGCTAGAGCGCTAGCGGGGGTCCAAGAGACCCAGTACTTC. Protein: CSARALAGVQETQYF.

The genes are TRBV11-2 and TRBJ2-4; a possible D gene is TRBD2 (6 bases). Gene TRBJ2-7 matches the end of the DNA better, so the J call may be wrong. This CDR3 region has 18 residues. CDR1 is SGHAT and CDR2 is FQNNGV in the germline V gene. CDR3: CASSLAGFAGYVSYEQYF. The CDR3, as DNA: TGTGCCAGCAGCTTAGCGGGGTTTGCGGGGTATGTCTCCTACGAGCAGTACTTC.

V usage is TRBV20-1 and J usage is TRBJ2-1, with no clear D. CDR3 length: 12 residues. CDR1 DFQATT and CDR2 SNEGSKA come from the germline V gene (reference sequence). V was cut by 2 bases and J by 6 bases, with 8 bases left in between. This CDR3 reads CSARWLLNEQFF. As DNA, the CDR3 is TGCAGTGCTAGATGGCTCCTCAATGAGCAGTTCTTC.